Listed below are T cell receptor beta chains from one sample, sequenced in a study of OX40 agonist ivuxolimab in advanced cancers. Some clones are missing from TCRdb's copy, which holds only in-frame ones; the method was immunoSEQ multiplex PCR. The sample lists some 50,000 clones, around 87% seen once, with around 11% in the top ten. The specimen comprised CD4+ or CD8+ T cells sorted from blood, sampled in a trial of the OX40 agonist ivuxolimab. Receptors were obtained from an adult with an advanced solid tumor such as melanoma, head and neck, liver or kidney cancer. The CDR3 runs from the conserved cysteine through the conserved F or W. Fields, in order: clone size, V gene, CDR3 protein. Clone size appears in some rows only: once, few, many, or a class for an expanded clone.

clone_size: NA
v_call: TRBV7-8
cdr3_aa: CASSTGLAGYEQYF

clone_size: NA
v_call: TRBV5-1
cdr3_aa: CASREYGGGTDTQYF

clone_size: NA
v_call: TRBV29-1
cdr3_aa: CSLRTSSYNEQFF

clone_size: few
v_call: TRBV7-9
cdr3_aa: CASSLVGGRGRETQYF

clone_size: NA
v_call: TRBV6-6
cdr3_aa: CASTTRANTEAFF

clone_size: once
v_call: TRBV27
cdr3_aa: CASSRTGVGQPQHF

clone_size: NA
v_call: TRBV11-3
cdr3_aa: CASNPGITNEKLFF

clone_size: NA
v_call: TRBV2
cdr3_aa: CASSDTEKGANTGELFF

clone_size: NA
v_call: TRBV7-9
cdr3_aa: CASSLAGQGAKYGYTF

clone_size: once
v_call: TRBV4-2
cdr3_aa: CASSQMAGGQETQYF

clone_size: NA
v_call: TRBV7-9
cdr3_aa: CASSRPGQRTEAFF

clone_size: NA
v_call: TRBV7-8
cdr3_aa: CASSLGAGGQGYTF

clone_size: NA
v_call: TRBV7-9
cdr3_aa: CASSLPDRVREQFF

clone_size: NA
v_call: TRBV29-1
cdr3_aa: CSVALPLTNYGYTF

clone_size: NA
v_call: TRBV6-5
cdr3_aa: CASSSRGWVKNIQYF

clone_size: NA
v_call: TRBV12-5
cdr3_aa: CASGLVPDREGGELFF

clone_size: once
v_call: TRBV11-2
cdr3_aa: CASSLGRADGYTF

clone_size: NA
v_call: TRBV2
cdr3_aa: CASSRIARTGPSYEQYF

clone_size: medium-sized
v_call: TRBV6-5
cdr3_aa: CATTGDTGELFF

clone_size: NA
v_call: TRBV29-1
cdr3_aa: CSVEEVTSGSVYEQYF

clone_size: NA
v_call: TRBV7-9
cdr3_aa: CASTTYSGNTIYF

clone_size: NA
v_call: TRBV6-1
cdr3_aa: CASSDWYRASGNTIYF

clone_size: NA
v_call: TRBV29-1
cdr3_aa: CSVKGGGSYEQYF

clone_size: NA
v_call: TRBV6-5
cdr3_aa: CASTTGYEQYF

clone_size: NA
v_call: TRBV9
cdr3_aa: CASSPVDGYTF

clone_size: NA
v_call: TRBV15
cdr3_aa: CATSTERGQGTSYTF

clone_size: few
v_call: TRBV7-9
cdr3_aa: CASSSRSGERGYTF

clone_size: NA
v_call: TRBV29-1
cdr3_aa: CSVEEGYWVAGQQETQYF

clone_size: NA
v_call: TRBV4-2
cdr3_aa: CASSQGRGELFF

clone_size: NA
v_call: TRBV30
cdr3_aa: CAWGGLAGKRNEQFF

clone_size: NA
v_call: TRBV5-6
cdr3_aa: CASSSWYGNGNQPQHF

clone_size: NA
v_call: TRBV13
cdr3_aa: CASSLSGDGSYEQYF

clone_size: NA
v_call: TRBV4-1
cdr3_aa: CASSQETGSYEAFF

clone_size: NA
v_call: TRBV7-7
cdr3_aa: CASSYDGGPGELFF

clone_size: NA
v_call: TRBV4-1
cdr3_aa: CASSQKQGAGTGELFF

clone_size: NA
v_call: TRBV5-4
cdr3_aa: CASVGDDYGYTF

clone_size: few
v_call: TRBV11-2
cdr3_aa: CASSFDVRSPLHF

clone_size: NA
v_call: TRBV6-5
cdr3_aa: CASSYNPSGWETQYF

clone_size: NA
v_call: TRBV7-9
cdr3_aa: CASSLSGAEAFF

clone_size: NA
v_call: TRBV28
cdr3_aa: CASSFELGTGGQHF

clone_size: NA
v_call: TRBV12-5
cdr3_aa: CASGWTTGRLFTPYNEQFF

clone_size: NA
v_call: TRBV27
cdr3_aa: CASSQGYYNEQFF

clone_size: NA
v_call: TRBV7-2
cdr3_aa: CASSLLSSYNEQFF

clone_size: NA
v_call: TRBV11-2
cdr3_aa: CASSLGGREGEQYF

clone_size: NA
v_call: TRBV27
cdr3_aa: CASGPWTSGRYQETQYF

clone_size: NA
v_call: TRBV6-1
cdr3_aa: CASITRGNEQFF

clone_size: NA
v_call: TRBV5-3
cdr3_aa: CARSSNDDRRTYEQYF

clone_size: NA
v_call: TRBV6-6
cdr3_aa: CASKRGNYGYTF

clone_size: NA
v_call: TRBV7-9
cdr3_aa: CASSRETRVGYTF

clone_size: NA
v_call: TRBV7-9
cdr3_aa: CASSFRQGEYNSPLHF

clone_size: once
v_call: TRBV27
cdr3_aa: CASSYSTGYEQYF

clone_size: NA
v_call: TRBV7-3
cdr3_aa: CASSLTGSFQTQYF

clone_size: NA
v_call: TRBV7-9
cdr3_aa: CASSSPRVGEQYF

clone_size: NA
v_call: TRBV28
cdr3_aa: CASSLGQEAFNEQFF

clone_size: NA
v_call: TRBV4-1
cdr3_aa: CASSQGVSANTGELFF

clone_size: NA
v_call: TRBV7-8
cdr3_aa: CASSLAGRATYEQYF

clone_size: once
v_call: TRBV27
cdr3_aa: CASSFKAGAYNEQFF